A single T cell receptor beta chain is shown here with its context. The sample comes from a study of blood T cell repertoires in COVID-19. Study in general: There were acute and convalescent COVID-19 samples, and they came from the United States, Italy and Spain. From T cells, B-cell-depleted T cells, or PBMCs came the material, which was cDNA or gDNA.

Germline CDR1 is SNHLY and CDR2 is FYNNEI. V dropped 8 bases and J dropped 4 bases, with 12 bases sitting between them. The CDR3 sequence is 13 residues long. The protocol was immunoSEQ multiplex PCR, while the TCRdb copy is restricted to in-frame clones and leaves out a portion. The data show over 300,000 clones, about 83% seen once. Sequencing input: peripheral blood. The chain has TRBV2 and TRBJ2-1; D gene unclear. The TCR was taken from a woman aged 45 to 65 with acute or convalescent COVID-19. The CDR3 here is CASLPNPYNEQFF. The CDR3 nucleotides are TGTGCCAGCCTACCGAACCCTTACAATGAGCAGTTCTTC. Based on the CDR3 plus reference TRBV2 and TRBJ2-1, the full variable domain is EPEVTQTPSHQVTQMGQEVILRCVPISNHLYFYWYRQILGQKVEFLVSFYNNEISEKSEIFDDQFSVERPDGSNFTLKIRSTKLEDSAMYFCASLPNPYNEQFFGPGTRLTVL.